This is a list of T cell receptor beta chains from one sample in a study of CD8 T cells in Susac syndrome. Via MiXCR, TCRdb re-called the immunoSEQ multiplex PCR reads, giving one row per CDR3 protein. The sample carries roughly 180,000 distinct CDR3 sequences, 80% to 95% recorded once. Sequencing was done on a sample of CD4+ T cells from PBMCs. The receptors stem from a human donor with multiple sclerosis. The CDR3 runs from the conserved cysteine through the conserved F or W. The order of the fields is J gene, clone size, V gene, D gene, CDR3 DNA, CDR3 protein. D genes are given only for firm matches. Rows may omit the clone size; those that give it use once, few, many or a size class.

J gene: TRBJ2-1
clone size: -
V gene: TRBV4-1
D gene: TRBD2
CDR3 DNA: TGCGCCAGCAGCCAAGGACCGCTGGCGGGGGGAACAGGAGAGCAGTTCTTC
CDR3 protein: CASSQGPLAGGTGEQFF

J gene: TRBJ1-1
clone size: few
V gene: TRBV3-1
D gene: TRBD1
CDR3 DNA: TGTGCCAGCAGGCGGACAGGAAACACTGAAGCTTTCTTT
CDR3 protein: CASRRTGNTEAFF

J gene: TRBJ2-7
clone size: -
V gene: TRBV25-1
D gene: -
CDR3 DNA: TGTGCCAGCAGTGAAGCGGCCAGGGGCTACGAGCAGTACTTC
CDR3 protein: CASSEAARGYEQYF

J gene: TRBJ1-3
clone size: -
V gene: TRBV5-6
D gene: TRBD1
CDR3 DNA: TGTGCCAGCAGCGTAAACAGGGGACCCGGAAACACCATATATTTT
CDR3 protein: CASSVNRGPGNTIYF

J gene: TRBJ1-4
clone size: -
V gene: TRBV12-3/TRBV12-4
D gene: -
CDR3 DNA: TGTGCCAGCAGGCGGGACGGCGGGGGCGAAAAACTGTTTTTT
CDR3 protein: CASRRDGGGEKLFF

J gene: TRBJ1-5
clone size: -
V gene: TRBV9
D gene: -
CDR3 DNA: TGTGCCAGCAGCGTAGGGACAGCGATCAATCAGCCCCAGCATTTT
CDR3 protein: CASSVGTAINQPQHF

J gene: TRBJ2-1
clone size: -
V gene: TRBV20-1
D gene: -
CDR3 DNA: TGCAGTGCCCTACGAATAGGCGGTCTTAATGAGCAGTTCTTC
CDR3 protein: CSALRIGGLNEQFF

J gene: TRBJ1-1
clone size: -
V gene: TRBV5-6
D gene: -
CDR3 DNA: TGTGCCAGCAGCTTGGGGCGGCGGCTGAACACTGAAGCTTTCTTT
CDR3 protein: CASSLGRRLNTEAFF

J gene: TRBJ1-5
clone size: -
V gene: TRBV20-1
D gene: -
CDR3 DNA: TGCAGTGCTAGGACGGCTTCCAATCAGCCCCAGCATTTT
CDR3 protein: CSARTASNQPQHF

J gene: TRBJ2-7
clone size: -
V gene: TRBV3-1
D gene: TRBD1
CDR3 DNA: TGTGCCAGCAGCCAAACACAGGGGAATGGGCAGTACTTC
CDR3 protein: CASSQTQGNGQYF

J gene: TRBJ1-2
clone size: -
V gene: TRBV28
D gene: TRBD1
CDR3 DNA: TGTGCCACCAGACAGGGGGTGAGAAGCTATGGCTACACCTTC
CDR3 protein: CATRQGVRSYGYTF

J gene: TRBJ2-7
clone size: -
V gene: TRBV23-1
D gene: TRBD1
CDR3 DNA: TGCGCCAGCAGCCAACCCTATTTCCGGGACAGGGCGTACGAGCAGTACTTC
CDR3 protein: CASSQPYFRDRAYEQYF

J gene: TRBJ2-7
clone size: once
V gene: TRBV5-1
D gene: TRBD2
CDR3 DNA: TGCGCCAGCAGCCCAGGATTCGCGGGGGGATCCTACGAGCAGTACTTC
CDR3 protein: CASSPGFAGGSYEQYF

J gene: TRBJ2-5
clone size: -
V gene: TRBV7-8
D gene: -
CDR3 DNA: TGTGCCAGCAGCACACATCGAGAGACCCAGTACTTC
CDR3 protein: CASSTHRETQYF

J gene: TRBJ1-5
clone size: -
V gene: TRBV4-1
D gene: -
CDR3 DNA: TGCGCCAGCAGCCAAGATCCAGGGTTCGATCAGCCCCAGCATTTT
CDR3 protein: CASSQDPGFDQPQHF

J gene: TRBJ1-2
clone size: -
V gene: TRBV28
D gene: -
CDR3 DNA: TGTGCCAGCAGTTTATCCCCCGGGACACCGTATGGCTACACCTTC
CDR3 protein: CASSLSPGTPYGYTF

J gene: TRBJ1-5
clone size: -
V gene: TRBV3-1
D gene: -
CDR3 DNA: TGTGCCAGCAGCCAAGACTACGGTAGCAATCAGCCCCAGCATTTT
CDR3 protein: CASSQDYGSNQPQHF

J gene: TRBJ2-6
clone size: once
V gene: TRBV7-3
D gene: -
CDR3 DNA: TGTGCCAGCAGCTTCCTCCAACCTGGGGCCAACGTCCTGACTTTC
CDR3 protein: CASSFLQPGANVLTF

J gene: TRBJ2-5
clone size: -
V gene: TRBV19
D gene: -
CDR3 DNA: TGTGCCACCGCTTTCTCCTCCTTCCAAGAGACCCAGTACTTC
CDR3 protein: CATAFSSFQETQYF

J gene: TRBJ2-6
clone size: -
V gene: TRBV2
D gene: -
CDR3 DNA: TGTGCCAGCAGTTTCGAGGCTGGGGCCAACGTCCTGACTTTC
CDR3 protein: CASSFEAGANVLTF